This T cell receptor beta chain was captured in a study of cytomegalovirus exposure and HLA in healthy donors. Study outcomes and limitations: Relative to equally common others, HLA-associated TCR beta chains showed greater clonal expansion in a later analysis. TCR sequences were mostly rare, though some public TCRs occurred in many donors. Later analysis suggested most CMV-associated TCR beta chains were HLA-restricted.

PCR employed 60 Vbeta and 13 Jbeta primers. The method was immunoSEQ multiplex PCR; TCRdb's version includes in-frame clones alone and lacks a portion of them. The data show nearly 300,000 clones, roughly 89% seen once. Regarding this clone: Its specificity is unknown.

The CDR3 runs 16 residues. Germline V gene sequence: CDR1 SGHDT, CDR2 YYEEEE. V lost 4 bases and J 2 bases, leaving 17 bases between the germline ends. The clonotype comes from a man aged 35 to 55 in good health and CMV-seropositive. V and J are TRBV5-6 and TRBJ2-3; D perhaps matches TRBD2 (5 bases). Sequencing was carried out using PBMCs. The DNA of the CDR3 is TGTGCCAGCAGCGCGGGTGGGTATCTCTTCACAGATACGCAGTATTTT. Translation gives CASSAGGYLFTDTQYF. Using reference TRBV5-6 and TRBJ2-3 for the parts outside the CDR3, the full variable domain is DAGVTQSPTHLIKTRGQQVTLRCSPKSGHDTVSWYQQALGQGPQFIFQYYEEEERQRGNFPDRFSGHQFPNYSSELNVNALLLGDSALYLCASSAGGYLFTDTQYFGPGTRLTVL.